The 21 T cell receptor beta chains in this list originate from one sample, sequenced in a study of shared clonotypes between healthy human individuals. Positive CCR7 selection of CD45RO-negative cells yielded the naive CD8 cells, and terminally differentiated effector memory CD45RA+ cells were excluded. Sequencing used immunoSEQ multiplex PCR; TCRdb keeps in-frame clones, though not all of them. The sample has about 2 million clones; less than 95% are singletons. Material: naive CD8+ T cells sorted from blood. These receptors were taken from a man aged 18 to 35 in good health.

This clone was observed a few times. The chain recombines TRBV7-3 with TRBJ1-1, with no clear D. In germline, CDR1 is SGHTA, CDR2 FQGTGA. The CDR3 has 12 amino acids. The CDR3 DNA reads TGTGCGATTTCCGAGGTGAACACTGAAGCTTTCTTT. This codes for CAISEVNTEAFF.

This chain joins TRBV4-1 and TRBJ2-5, with a weak D call TRBD2 (6 bases). Germline CDR1 and CDR2: MGHRA and YSYEKL. V lost 0 bases and J lost 7, with 15 bases in between. The CDR3 is made up of 15 amino acids. The CDR3 protein is CASSQESAGWGTQYF. The CDR3, as DNA: TGCGCCAGCAGCCAAGAAAGCGCGGGGTGGGGGACCCAGTACTTC.

The chain links TRBV2 to TRBJ1-1; D is undetermined. The CDR3 totals 11 residues. V was pared by 3 bases and J by 7 bases, with 6 bases between. The germline V gene encodes CDR1 SNHLY and CDR2 FYNNEI. The CDR3 reads CASSDSSEAFF. CDR3 DNA: TGTGCCAGCAGTGATTCCAGTGAAGCTTTCTTT.

The V call is TRBV28, the J call TRBJ2-7, with 9 positions matching TRBD1. Germline loops: CDR1 MDHEN, CDR2 SYDVKM. V lost 2 bases to trimming and J lost 3 bases; unmatched junction nucleotides: 5. The CDR3 totals 15 residues. The CDR3: CASSLPKTGGYEQYF. DNA of the CDR3: TGTGCCAGCAGTTTACCCAAGACAGGGGGCTACGAGCAGTACTTC.

The chain employs TRBV13 and TRBJ2-2, with 8 nucleotides matching TRBD1. In germline, CDR1 is PRHDT, CDR2 FYEKMQ (reference sequence). Trimming cost V 3 bases and J 3 bases; bases outside gene matches: 6. The CDR3 consists of 16 residues. CDR3 sequence reads: CASSFNGRGHTGELFF. The CDR3, as DNA: TGTGCCAGCAGCTTCAATGGCAGGGGGCACACCGGGGAGCTGTTTTTT.

The CDR3 sequence is CASSYLGGAYEQYF. CDR3 nucleotide sequence: TGTGCCAGCAGTTACCTTGGGGGGGCTTACGAGCAGTACTTC. J is TRBJ2-7 and V is TRBV28; tentative D call: TRBD2 (7 bases). The germline V gene encodes CDR1 MDHEN and CDR2 SYDVKM. V was trimmed by 4 bases and J by 4 bases, leaving 14 bases between them. This CDR3 comprises 14 residues.

The gene calls are TRBV9 and TRBJ1-4; 9 bases fit TRBD1. Germline values: CDR1 SGDLS, CDR2 YYNGEE. CDR3 size: 14 residues. V was clipped by 1 base and J by 8 bases; unmatched bases: 3. This CDR3 is CASSVTGGREKLFF. The CDR3 bases are TGTGCCAGCAGCGTAACAGGGGGCCGGGAAAAACTGTTTTTT.

V and J are TRBV9 and TRBJ1-1, with 7 bases fitting TRBD1. Germline V gives CDR1 SGDLS, CDR2 YYNGEE. This CDR3 has 15 residues. The V and J ends lost 3 bases and 4 bases, in that order; junction bases with no gene match: 9. The CDR3 region is CASSARDSLITEAFF. The CDR3 nucleotides are TGTGCCAGCAGCGCCCGGGACAGTTTAATCACTGAAGCTTTCTTT.

The chain combines TRBV21-1 with TRBJ2-1; the table names TRBD2, a call not compared with the DNA. TRBV21-1 is a pseudogene locus. This CDR3 is built from 13 residues. The CDR3 here is CATPLRTSCEQFF. The DNA for the CDR3 is TGTGCCACTCCATTACGGACTAGTTGTGAGCAGTTCTTC.

This sequence joins TRBV6-4 and TRBJ2-4; D might be TRBD2 (5 bases). Trimming left V 11 bases short and J 0 bases short, with 14 bases between. The CDR3 is 14 residues long. Germline lookup yields CDR1 MRHNA and CDR2 SNTAGT. The CDR3 bases are TGTGCCGGAGGACTCACGCTAGCCAAAAACATTCAGTACTTC. Its translation is CAGGLTLAKNIQYF.

This chain links TRBV11-2 with TRBJ1-1, with D possibly matching TRBD1 (6 bases). The CDR3 is 16 amino acids. The germline V gene encodes CDR1 SGHAT and CDR2 FQNNGV. With 3 bases removed from V and 0 bases from J, the gap between germline ends came to 14 bases. CDR3 amino acids: CASSFGPGHLNTEAFF. CDR3 DNA: TGTGCCAGCAGCTTTGGGCCGGGACACCTGAACACTGAAGCTTTCTTT.

Details on this clone: The junction departs from germline at one end; a sequencing error may be responsible. The chain is built from TRBV7-7 and TRBJ2-2, with D unresolved. CDR3 length: 13 amino acids. From germline, CDR1 is SSHAT and CDR2 FNYEAQ (reference sequence). CDR3 DNA: TGTGCTAGCAGCCCCCTGCCAAACGGGGAGCTGTTTTTT. Protein product: CASSPLPNGELFF. The full variable domain, its missing parts supplied by reference TRBV7-7 and TRBJ2-2, is GAGVSQSPRYKVTKRGQDVTLRCDPISSHATLYWYQQALGQGPEFLTYFNYEAQPDKSGLPSDRFSAERPEGSISTLTIQRTEQRDSAMYRCASSPLPNGELFFGEGSRLTVL.

The chain recombines TRBV6-7 with TRBJ2-7; TRBD2 aligns across 7 bases. TRBV6-7 is placed among ORFs of uncertain function. CDR3 length: 17 residues. Trimming at V came to 6 bases and at J to 0 bases, leaving 14 bases not matched to a gene. CDR3 in DNA: TGTGCCAGCAGCTACCCCCCAGCGCGGGAGTTCTCCTACGAGCAGTACTTC. Translated: CASSYPPAREFSYEQYF.

The chain carries TRBV28 and TRBJ2-7; D unresolved. Germline loops: CDR1 MDHEN, CDR2 SYDVKM. The CDR3 has 15 amino acids. V was shortened by 5 bases and J by 3 bases, with 17 bases between the two germline ends. The CDR3 nucleotides are TGTGCCAGCAGTCCACGTCTCGGGTCTCTCTACGAGCAGTACTTC. Amino acids: CASSPRLGSLYEQYF.

This clone was seen more than once but under ten times. The chain has TRBV4-1 and TRBJ1-2, with D possibly matching TRBD1 (5 bases). V was cut by 0 bases and J by 7 bases, with 15 bases left in between. CDR3 length: 15 residues. CDR1 is MGHRA, CDR2 YSYEKL, per germline. The CDR3 nucleotides read TGCGCCAGCAGCCAAGAGGCAACGACAGCGGGTGGCTACACCTTC. It encodes CASSQEATTAGGYTF.

The gene calls are TRBV6-1 and TRBJ2-2, with D maybe TRBD2 (6 bases). Germline V lookup: CDR1 MNHNS, CDR2 SASEGT. Trimming removed 1 base at V and 1 base at J, with 13 bases between. This CDR3 is 17 amino acids long. DNA for the CDR3: TGTGCCAGCAGTGAAGGGAGCTTAGCGGTGAACACCGGGGAGCTGTTTTTT. It encodes CASSEGSLAVNTGELFF.

This clone was observed a single time. This chain joins TRBV7-9 and TRBJ2-2; D is possibly TRBD1 (5 bases). In germline, CDR1 is SEHNR, CDR2 FQNEAQ (reference sequence). The CDR3 runs to 14 residues. Trimming cost V 6 bases and J 4 bases, with 12 bases left between them. The CDR3 DNA follows: TGTGCCAGCAGTGGACAAGTCGGCACCGGGGAGCTGTTTTTT. The encoded protein is CASSGQVGTGELFF.

This chain joins TRBV19 and TRBJ1-2; 7 nucleotides match TRBD1. Germline lookup yields CDR1 LNHDA and CDR2 SQIVND (reference sequence). CDR3 length equals 14 residues. V lost 3 bases to trimming and J lost 8 bases; unmatched junction nucleotides: 9. The CDR3 nucleotides are TGTGCCAGTAGTATCCCTGAGGGGGCGTACGGCTACACCTTC. Protein product: CASSIPEGAYGYTF.

The chain has TRBV9 and TRBJ2-3; maybe TRBD1 (5 bases). The CDR3 has 15 residues. Trimming removed 3 bases at V and 1 base at J, with 12 bases between. Germline-derived CDR1 and CDR2 are SGDLS and YYNGEE. CDR3 amino acids: CASSEQALGTDTQYF. Written as DNA, the CDR3 is TGTGCCAGCAGCGAACAGGCATTGGGCACAGATACGCAGTATTTT.

This clone was seen a single time. J is TRBJ2-4 and V is TRBV5-6, with D perhaps matching TRBD2 (6 bases). Trimming removed 4 bases at V and 5 bases at J, with 10 bases between. Germline lookup yields CDR1 SGHDT and CDR2 YYEEEE. The CDR3 covers 13 residues. Here the CDR3 DNA reads TGTGCCAGCAGCGCGGGACGGGAAAACATTCAGTACTTC. Its protein product is CASSAGRENIQYF.

This clone was recorded only once. The rearrangement uses TRBV29-1 and TRBJ1-4; no reliable D call. This CDR3 spans 10 amino acids. Per the germline V gene, CDR1 is SQVTM and CDR2 is ANQGSEA. The V and J ends lost 7 bases and 6 bases respectively, with 6 bases between them. The CDR3 coding sequence is TGCAGCGGCCTTGATGAAAAACTGTTTTTT. Translated: CSGLDEKLFF.